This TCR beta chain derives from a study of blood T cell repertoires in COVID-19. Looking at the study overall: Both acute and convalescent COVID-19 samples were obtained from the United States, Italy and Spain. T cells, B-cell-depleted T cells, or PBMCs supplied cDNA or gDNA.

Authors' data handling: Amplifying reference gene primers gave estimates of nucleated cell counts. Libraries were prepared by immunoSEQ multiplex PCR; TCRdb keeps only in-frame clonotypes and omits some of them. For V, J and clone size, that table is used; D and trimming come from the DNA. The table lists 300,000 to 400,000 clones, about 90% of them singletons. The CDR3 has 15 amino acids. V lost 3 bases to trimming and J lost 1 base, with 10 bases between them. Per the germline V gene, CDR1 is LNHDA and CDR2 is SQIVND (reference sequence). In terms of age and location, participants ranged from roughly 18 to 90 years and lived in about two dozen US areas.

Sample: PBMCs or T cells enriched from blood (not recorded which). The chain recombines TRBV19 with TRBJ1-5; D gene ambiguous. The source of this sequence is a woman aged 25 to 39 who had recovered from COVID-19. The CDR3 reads CASSIKRESNQPQHF. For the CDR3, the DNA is TGTGCCAGTAGTATTAAGAGGGAAAGCAATCAGCCCCAGCATTTT.